The source of this T cell receptor (beta chain) is a study of blood T cell repertoires in COVID-19. Whole-study context: Samples representing acute and convalescent COVID-19 were sourced from the United States, Italy and Spain. From T cells, B-cell-depleted T cells, or PBMCs came the material, which was cDNA or gDNA.

This clone was picked up many times. Original data processing: Cell counts per sample came from amplifying reference gene primers. TCRdb's copy holds only in-frame clones and misses some; the assay was immunoSEQ multiplex PCR. The V and J calls and clone size were taken over from that table, and D and trimming were inferred from the DNA. The repertoire consists of approximately 130,000 clones, with about 83% occurring once and the leading ten covering 5.9%. Sample: peripheral blood. The source of this sequence is a man aged 80 or over with active or convalescent COVID-19.

The CDR3, as DNA: TGTGCCAGCAGCTCGCCCCCAGGGGGCAATTTCTACGAGCAGTACTTC. Translation: CASSSPPGGNFYEQYF. V and J are TRBV11-1 and TRBJ2-7, with 8 bases lining up with TRBD1. The CDR3 consists of 16 residues. The ends lost 4 bases at V and 3 bases at J; junction bases unmatched: 11. The germline V gene has CDR1 SGHAT and CDR2 FQDESV (reference sequence).